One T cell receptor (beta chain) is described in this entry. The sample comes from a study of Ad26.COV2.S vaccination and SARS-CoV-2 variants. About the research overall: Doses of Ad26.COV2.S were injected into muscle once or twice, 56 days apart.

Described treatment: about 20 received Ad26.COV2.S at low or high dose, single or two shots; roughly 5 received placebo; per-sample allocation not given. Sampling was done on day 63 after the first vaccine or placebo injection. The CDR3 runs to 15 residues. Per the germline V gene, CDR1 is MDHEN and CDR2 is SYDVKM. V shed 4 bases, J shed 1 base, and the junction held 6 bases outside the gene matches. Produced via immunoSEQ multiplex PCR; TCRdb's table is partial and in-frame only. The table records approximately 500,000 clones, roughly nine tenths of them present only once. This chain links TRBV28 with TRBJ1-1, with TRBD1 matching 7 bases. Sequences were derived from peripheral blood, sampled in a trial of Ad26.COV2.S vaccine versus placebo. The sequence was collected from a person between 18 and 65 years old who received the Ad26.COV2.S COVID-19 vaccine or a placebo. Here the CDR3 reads CASSSRQGRNTEAFF. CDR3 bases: TGTGCCAGCAGTTCGAGACAGGGTAGGAACACTGAAGCTTTCTTT.